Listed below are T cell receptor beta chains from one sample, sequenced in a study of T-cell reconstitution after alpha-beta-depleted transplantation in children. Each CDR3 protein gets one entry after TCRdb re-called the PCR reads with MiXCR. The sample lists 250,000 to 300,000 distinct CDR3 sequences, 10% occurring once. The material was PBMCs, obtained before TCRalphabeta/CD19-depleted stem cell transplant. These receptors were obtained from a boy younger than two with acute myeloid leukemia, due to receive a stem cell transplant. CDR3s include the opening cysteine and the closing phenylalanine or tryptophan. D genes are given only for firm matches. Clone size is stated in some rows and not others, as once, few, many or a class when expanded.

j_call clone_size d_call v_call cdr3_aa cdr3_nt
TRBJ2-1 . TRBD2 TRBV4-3 CASSQDRAGGPGEQFF TGCGCCAGCAGCCAAGACCGAGCGGGAGGGCCGGGTGAGCAGTTCTTC
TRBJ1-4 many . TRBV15 CATSTRTVNEKLFF TGTGCCACCAGCACGCGGACAGTTAATGAAAAACTGTTTTTT
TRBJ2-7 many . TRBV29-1 CSVETGPRGHEQYF TGCAGCGTTGAAACGGGTCCCCGGGGACACGAGCAGTACTTC
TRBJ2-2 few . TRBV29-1 CSVGRGDTGELFF TGCAGCGTGGGCAGGGGGGACACCGGGGAGCTGTTTTTT
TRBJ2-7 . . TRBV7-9 CASSSKGRDGSYEQYF TGTGCCAGCAGCTCAAAGGGCCGGGACGGCTCCTACGAGCAGTACTTC
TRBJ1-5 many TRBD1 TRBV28 CASSPRTGGFNNQPQHF TGTGCCAGCAGTCCCAGGACAGGGGGGTTTAACAATCAGCCCCAGCATTTT
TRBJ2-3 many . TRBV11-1 CASSTPRTDTQYF TGTGCCAGCAGCACCCCTAGAACCGATACGCAGTATTTT
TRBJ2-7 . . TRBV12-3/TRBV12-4 CASSNNRGYEQYF TGTGCCAGCAGTAATAATAGGGGCTACGAGCAGTACTTC
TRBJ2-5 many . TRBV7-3 CASSLGVSVQETQYF TGTGCCAGCAGCTTAGGCGTGTCGGTACAAGAGACCCAGTACTTC
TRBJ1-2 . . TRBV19 CASSFGTPGGYTF TGTGCCAGTAGTTTCGGGACGCCTGGGGGCTACACCTTC
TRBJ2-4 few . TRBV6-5 CASSYRPNRMAKNIQYF TGTGCCAGCAGTTACCGCCCCAACCGGATGGCCAAAAACATTCAGTACTTC
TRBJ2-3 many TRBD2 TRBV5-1 CASSVTSGGRTDTQYF TGCGCCAGCAGCGTTACTAGCGGGGGGCGCACAGATACGCAGTATTTT
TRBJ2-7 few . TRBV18 CASSPLNKDYEQYF TGTGCCAGCTCACCACTAAACAAGGACTACGAGCAGTACTTC
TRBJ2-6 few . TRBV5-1 CASNQGSGGANVLTF TGCGCCAGCAATCAGGGAAGTGGTGGGGCCAACGTCCTGACTTTC
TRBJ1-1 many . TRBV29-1 CSVEEQPNTEAFF TGCAGCGTTGAAGAACAGCCGAACACTGAAGCTTTCTTT
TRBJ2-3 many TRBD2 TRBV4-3 CASSRLAETTDTQYF TGCGCCAGCAGCCGACTAGCGGAGACCACAGATACGCAGTATTTT
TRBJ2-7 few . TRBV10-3 CAISGVGRVHEQYF TGTGCCATCAGTGGGGTGGGCAGGGTCCACGAGCAGTACTTC